Listed below are T cell receptor beta chains from one sample, sequenced in a study of blood T cell repertoires in COVID-19. Generated by immunoSEQ multiplex PCR, the TCRdb table keeps only in-frame clones and is missing some. The data contain 200,000 to 250,000 clones, 80% to 90% of them singletons. The sequenced sample was PBMCs or T cells enriched from blood (not recorded which). All receptors derive from a man aged 45-65 years who had been exposed to COVID-19. Both conserved end residues are part of each CDR3. The D gene is left open where the match is weak. Size tells how often a clone was seen (once, few, many) or the class of an expanded clone, and some rows leave it out.

V gene	clone size	J gene	CDR3 length	D gene	CDR3 DNA	CDR3 protein
TRBV4-1	once	TRBJ2-5	17	TRBD1	TGCGCCAGCAGCCAACTAGACCTGAGGGGGCCTAAAGAGACCCAGTACTTC	CASSQLDLRGPKETQYF
TRBV2	-	TRBJ2-7	15	-	TGTGCCAGCAGTGAAAACAGGGTGGCCTCCTACGAGCAGTACTTC	CASSENRVASYEQYF
TRBV5-1	-	TRBJ2-2	16	TRBD1	TGCGCCAGCAGCCAAGCACAGACAGGGGGCACCGGGGAGCTGTTTTTT	CASSQAQTGGTGELFF
TRBV12-1	-	TRBJ2-1	16	-	TGTGCCAGCAGCTCCAGGGGACTAGCGGACTACAATGAGCAGTTCTTC	CASSSRGLADYNEQFF
TRBV2	-	TRBJ2-1	14	-	TGTGCCAGCAACTCCCAGGGTTCAAGCAATGAGCAGTTCTTC	CASNSQGSSNEQFF
TRBV12-2	once	TRBJ2-2	23	-	TGTGCAAGTCGCTCAGTGAAACCGAAAAGATTCCCGGACACAATGAGAGGCACCGGGGAGCTGTTTTTT	CASRSVKPKRFPDTMRGTGELFF
TRBV5-4	few	TRBJ1-2	14	-	TGTGCCAGCAGCTTGTCGGGGGTCCTCTATGGCTACACCTTC	CASSLSGVLYGYTF
TRBV18	-	TRBJ2-3	15	TRBD2	TGTGCCAGCTCACCACCGGGGGGGAGAACAGATACGCAGTATTTT	CASSPPGGRTDTQYF
TRBV10-3	-	TRBJ2-3	14	TRBD1	TGTGCCATCAGCGGGACAGGAGACACAGATACGCAGTATTTT	CAISGTGDTDTQYF
TRBV25-1	-	TRBJ2-3	16	TRBD2	TGTGCCAGCAGTGAGCGGACTAGCGGGAGTACAGATACGCAGTATTTT	CASSERTSGSTDTQYF
TRBV10-3	-	TRBJ1-1	14	-	TGTGCCATCAGCGACACAGGGATGAACACTGAAGCTTTCTTT	CAISDTGMNTEAFF
TRBV10-3	-	TRBJ1-2	13	TRBD1	TGTGCCATCGCCGGGACAGGGAACTATGGCTACACCTTC	CAIAGTGNYGYTF
TRBV27	-	TRBJ1-5	13	-	TGTGCCACCAAGTTACAAGGCAATCAGCCCCAGCATTTT	CATKLQGNQPQHF
TRBV24-1	-	TRBJ2-7	14	TRBD1	TGTGCCACCAGTGAGGGGGGACAGGTCTACGAGCAGTACTTC	CATSEGGQVYEQYF
TRBV5-5	-	TRBJ2-1	14	-	TGTGCCAGCAGCTTTCAACAGCCCCTCCATGAGCAGTTCTTC	CASSFQQPLHEQFF
TRBV5-1	-	TRBJ1-1	15	-	TGCGCCAGCAGCTTGTTGGGGGGGCGCGACACTGAAGCTTTCTTT	CASSLLGGRDTEAFF
TRBV12-3/TRBV12-4	-	TRBJ1-1	13	-	TGTGCCAGCAGTCAAACCCCGAGCGCTGAAGCTTTCTTT	CASSQTPSAEAFF
TRBV11-2	once	TRBJ2-1	19	TRBD2	TGTGCCAGCAGCCCAGTCCGTCCGACTAGCCCGCGGGGTGACAATGAGCAGTTCTTC	CASSPVRPTSPRGDNEQFF
TRBV10-3	-	TRBJ1-3	15	-	TGTGCCATCAGTGGCCTTGGAGGGTTTGGAAACACCATATATTTT	CAISGLGGFGNTIYF
TRBV13	-	TRBJ2-7	12	-	TGTGCCAGCAGCTACTTAAATTACGAGCAGTACTTC	CASSYLNYEQYF
TRBV7-2	-	TRBJ1-3	15	-	TGTGCCAGCAGCCCAAGACAGTTCTCTGGAAACACCATATATTTT	CASSPRQFSGNTIYF
TRBV20-1	-	TRBJ1-5	14	-	TGCAGTGCTAGTAAGGGGGATAGCAATCAGCCCCAGCATTTT	CSASKGDSNQPQHF
TRBV7-2	-	TRBJ2-7	14	-	TGTGCCAGCAGCACCCAAACACAGGGCTACGAGCAGTACTTC	CASSTQTQGYEQYF
TRBV6-5	-	TRBJ2-3	15	-	TGTGCCAGCAGTTACCAGGCGGACAGCCCAGATACGCAGTATTTT	CASSYQADSPDTQYF
TRBV5-1	-	TRBJ2-5	16	-	TGCGCCAGCAGCTTGGCCATTGATCCCCAGAAAGAGACCCAGTACTTC	CASSLAIDPQKETQYF
TRBV28	-	TRBJ1-6	19	TRBD1	TGTGCCAGCATGACGGACTTGGGACAGGGGGCGGGGGTTAATTCACCCCTCCACTTT	CASMTDLGQGAGVNSPLHF
TRBV29-1	-	TRBJ1-4	11	-	TGCAGCGTTGGGGGCCGGGAAAAACTGTTTTTT	CSVGGREKLFF
TRBV9	-	TRBJ2-3	16	-	TGTGCCAGCAGCGCCACTAGGGCGCTTCACACAGATACGCAGTATTTT	CASSATRALHTDTQYF
TRBV19	-	TRBJ1-1	14	-	TGTGCCAGTAGTACCCCACAAGGGAGGGATGAAGCTTTCTTT	CASSTPQGRDEAFF
TRBV28	-	TRBJ1-1	14	-	TGTGCCAGCAGTTCCCCGGGAGTGGGTACTGAAGCTTTCTTT	CASSSPGVGTEAFF
TRBV5-6	-	TRBJ1-1	15	TRBD1	TGTGCCAGCAGCAAAATAAGACAGGGTCTAACTGAAGCTTTCTTT	CASSKIRQGLTEAFF
TRBV7-8	-	TRBJ1-5	15	-	TGTGCCAGCAGCTTAGTAGGTCAAACAGCTCAGCCCCAGCATTTT	CASSLVGQTAQPQHF
TRBV7-6	once	TRBJ1-2	13	-	TGTGCCAGCAGTCCACAGGAAGACTATGGCTACACCTTC	CASSPQEDYGYTF
TRBV30	-	TRBJ2-4	16	-	TGTGCCTGGAGTGTAGGGGCAGGGCTAGCCAAAAACATTCAGTACTTC	CAWSVGAGLAKNIQYF
TRBV9	once	TRBJ1-1	14	-	TGTGCCAGCACCCCTATGGGGCCGTATACTGAAGCTTTCTTT	CASTPMGPYTEAFF
TRBV5-8	-	TRBJ2-7	16	-	TGTGCCAGCACAGCTTGGGGAGGCAGCTATTCCTACGAGCAGTACTTC	CASTAWGGSYSYEQYF
TRBV2	-	TRBJ2-7	15	TRBD2	TGTGCCAGCAGTGAATTGAGCGGGGGGGCCTACGAGCAGTACTTC	CASSELSGGAYEQYF
TRBV18	-	TRBJ2-2	17	TRBD2	TGTGCCAGCTCACCACCTCTAGCGGGAGCCCTCACCGGGGAGCTGTTTTTT	CASSPPLAGALTGELFF
TRBV2	-	TRBJ2-6	14	TRBD1	TGTGCCAGCGGGGACAGGTCCGGGGCCAACGTCCTGACTTTC	CASGDRSGANVLTF
TRBV18	-	TRBJ1-5	13	TRBD1	TGTGCCAGCTCCGGGGACAGGGTTCAGCCCCAGCATTTT	CASSGDRVQPQHF
TRBV19	-	TRBJ1-3	13	-	TGTGCCAGTACCGACACGGGGGGAAACACCATATATTTT	CASTDTGGNTIYF
TRBV27	-	TRBJ1-1	13	-	TGTGCCAGCAGTTTATCGAATGGGACACCAGCTTTCTTT	CASSLSNGTPAFF
TRBV28	-	TRBJ1-5	14	-	TGTGCCAGCAGTTACTCGGGGGTGAATCAGCCCCAGCATTTT	CASSYSGVNQPQHF
TRBV7-3	-	TRBJ2-1	14	-	TGTGCCAGCAGCTTAGGCCCAGAGGACAATGAGCAGTTCTTC	CASSLGPEDNEQFF
TRBV7-2	-	TRBJ2-7	16	TRBD2	TGTGCCAGCAGCACAGGTGGGGGGGGTAACTCCTACGAGCAGTACTTC	CASSTGGGGNSYEQYF